This T cell receptor (beta chain) stems from a study of blood T cell repertoires in COVID-19. Clones were read by immunoSEQ multiplex PCR, and TCRdb kept only the in-frame ones, dropping some. Among over 55,000 clones listed, more than 80% were seen once. This CDR3 has 13 amino acids. V lost 5 bases and J lost 6; bases outside the gene matches: 4. The rearrangement joins TRBV12-3 or TRBV12-4 to TRBJ2-7; 10 nucleotides line up with TRBD1. This receptor was obtained from a woman in her 40s with acute COVID-19. Sequences were obtained from PBMCs or T cells enriched from blood (not recorded which). CDR3 coding DNA: TGTGCCAGCAGTCGGGGGACAGGGGTCGAGCAGTACGTC. It encodes CASSRGTGVEQYV.